This entry concerns a single TCR beta chain. A read error may account for a junction end that differs from germline. The data belong to a study of cytomegalovirus exposure and HLA in healthy donors. CDR3 size: 14 residues. Germline V lookup: CDR1 SGDLS, CDR2 YYNGEE. It was with 60 Vbeta and 13 Jbeta primers that the PCR ran. The assay was immunoSEQ multiplex PCR, and TCRdb's table has in-frame clones only and misses some. The sample includes roughly 200,000 clones. V gene TRBV9 combines with J gene TRBJ2-5; possible D gene TRBD1, 6 bases. The J call may be wrong; the DNA end is better matched by TRBJ2-7. This clonotype was obtained from a girl between 2 and 10 years old in good health and CMV-seropositive. Sequenced: PBMCs. CDR3 sequence (DNA): TGTGCCGGCAGCTTACCAACAGGGAACTACGAGCAGTACTTC. It codes for CAGSLPTGNYEQYF.